Listed here are 30 T cell receptor beta chains from one sample, sequenced in a study of cytomegalovirus exposure and HLA in healthy donors. PCR employed 60 Vbeta and 13 Jbeta primers. Libraries were prepared by immunoSEQ multiplex PCR; TCRdb keeps only in-frame clonotypes and omits some of them. The sample contains about 150,000 clones, about 85% of which appear only once. Sequenced material: PBMCs. The receptor set was obtained from a man younger than 35 in good health and CMV-seronegative.

This CDR3 is CASSLGGTLNEQFF. CDR3 DNA: TGTGCCAGCAGTTTAGGGGGGACCCTGAATGAGCAGTTCTTC. The chain is built from TRBV28 and TRBJ2-1, with D perhaps TRBD2 (6 bases). This CDR3 has 14 amino acids. From germline, CDR1 is MDHEN and CDR2 SYDVKM. Trimming cost V 2 bases and J 7 bases, with 12 bases left between them.

V is TRBV2 and J is TRBJ2-5, with no clear D. V lost 4 bases and J lost 1, with 7 bases in between. The CDR3 has 13 amino acids. Germline V gene sequence: CDR1 SNHLY, CDR2 FYNNEI. The CDR3 here is CASSVDRQETQYF. The CDR3 DNA follows: TGTGCCAGCAGTGTAGATCGCCAAGAGACCCAGTACTTC.

This sequence joins TRBV5-8 and TRBJ1-6; 8 bases agree with TRBD1. This CDR3 comprises 13 residues. Germline CDR1 reads SGHTS; CDR2 reads YDEGEE. V lost 4 bases, J lost 9 bases, and 3 bases stayed unmatched. CDR3 nucleotides: TGTGCCAGCAGCGCGACAGGGGCTTCACCCCTCCACTTT. Its translation is CASSATGASPLHF.

The chain couples TRBV27 to TRBJ1-1, with D possibly TRBD1 on 6 matching bases. The germline gives CDR1 MNHEY, CDR2 SMNVEV (reference sequence). V lost 3 bases to trimming and J lost 3 bases, with 8 bases between them. The CDR3 sequence is 13 residues long. The DNA of the CDR3 is TGTGCCAGCAGTTTCCCAGGGGACACTGAAGCTTTCTTT. Amino acids: CASSFPGDTEAFF.

The chain's CDR3 is CASSSTGVEETQYF. CDR3 bases: TGTGCCAGCAGCTCGACAGGGGTCGAAGAGACCCAGTACTTC. The chain is built from TRBV7-3 and TRBJ2-5; 8 bases align to TRBD1. The germline V gene encodes CDR1 SGHTA and CDR2 FQGTGA. V shed 4 bases, J shed 3 bases, and the junction held 4 bases outside the gene matches. This CDR3 region has 14 residues.

V is TRBV28 and J is TRBJ2-5, with 8 bases identical to TRBD1. Germline-derived CDR1 and CDR2 are MDHEN and SYDVKM. The J segment lost 5 bases and the V segment lost 2 bases, leaving 13 bases of the junction unmatched. The CDR3 covers 17 residues. Written as DNA, the CDR3 is TGTGCCAGCAGTTTACCCCAGGGGGCGTTGAAAACCGAGACCCAGTACTTC. Protein sequence: CASSLPQGALKTETQYF. Complete variable domain (other parts from reference TRBV28 and TRBJ2-5): DVKVTQSSRYLVKRTGEKVFLECVQDMDHENMFWYRQDPGLGLRLIYFSYDVKMKEKGDIPEGYSVSREKKERFSLILESASTNQTSMYLCASSLPQGALKTETQYFGPGTRLLVL.

The V call is TRBV4-1, the J call TRBJ1-1; the D gene is possibly TRBD1 (6 bases). CDR1 MGHRA and CDR2 YSYEKL come from the germline V gene. Trimming took 1 base from V and 8 from J, leaving 11 bases between them. The CDR3 is 13 amino acids. In DNA, the CDR3 is TGCGCCAGCAGCCAAGTCAACAGGGAGGAAGCTTTCTTT. Its protein is CASSQVNREEAFF.

This chain links TRBV6-1 with TRBJ2-3, with 7 bases that match TRBD2. The CDR3 contains 15 residues. V trimming: 4 bases; J trimming: 3 bases; junction bases outside the gene matches: 7. Looked up from germline, CDR1 is MNHNS and CDR2 is SASEGT. CDR3 residues: CASSALVGGTDTQYF. The CDR3 nucleotides read TGTGCCAGCAGTGCTCTAGTCGGGGGGACAGATACGCAGTATTTT.

This clone was seen once. J is TRBJ1-1 and V is TRBV7-8; maybe TRBD1 (5 bases). The CDR3 runs to 15 residues. Germline loops: CDR1 SGHVS, CDR2 FQNEAQ. The V gene lost 1 base and the J gene lost 1 base, with 10 bases spanning the gap. The CDR3 is CASSLVSGQNTEAFF. CDR3 nucleotide sequence: TGTGCCAGCAGCTTAGTGTCCGGACAGAACACTGAAGCTTTCTTT.

J is TRBJ2-1 and V is TRBV19; TRBD2 might be the D (6 bases). CDR3 length: 15 amino acids. Per the germline V gene, CDR1 is LNHDA and CDR2 is SQIVND (reference sequence). Trimming shortened V by 3 bases and J by 5 bases, and 14 bases separated the two germline ends. The CDR3: CASSIWGELHNEQFF. In nucleotides, the CDR3 is TGTGCCAGTAGTATTTGGGGGGAGCTTCACAATGAGCAGTTCTTC.

V gene TRBV10-3 combines with J gene TRBJ2-3; D remains ambiguous. The CDR3 totals 12 residues. CDR1 is ENHRY, CDR2 SYGVKD, per germline. Trimming removed 3 bases from V and 4 bases from J, with 5 bases in between. This CDR3 is CAISETADTQYF. CDR3 coding DNA: TGTGCCATCAGTGAAACGGCAGATACGCAGTATTTT.

The chain employs TRBV7-9 and TRBJ1-2, with 7 bases that match TRBD1. The CDR3 consists of 14 residues. Germline V gene data show CDR1 as SEHNR and CDR2 as FQNEAQ (reference sequence). Trimming cost V 2 bases and J 5 bases; bases outside gene matches: 5. The CDR3 is CASSLRDSPYGYTF. CDR3 nucleotide sequence: TGTGCCAGCAGCTTAAGGGACAGTCCTTATGGCTACACCTTC.

The chain carries TRBV29-1 and TRBJ1-1, with a tentative D call TRBD1 (5 bases). CDR3 size: 13 residues. Germline-derived CDR1 and CDR2 are SQVTM and ANQGSEA. Trimming took 7 bases from V and 6 from J, leaving 18 bases between them. The CDR3, as DNA: TGCAGCGCCCTGACAGAATCAACCCCTGAAGCTTTCTTT. It specifies CSALTESTPEAFF.

This clone has only one observation. The chain is built from TRBV7-3 and TRBJ2-5, with 16 bases matching TRBD2. Germline V lookup: CDR1 SGHTA, CDR2 FQGTGA. With 2 bases clipped from V and 2 bases from J, the junction kept 5 bases outside the gene matches. This CDR3 comprises 18 residues. In DNA, the CDR3 is TGTGCCAGCAGCTTAGGGACTAGCGGGAGGGCGGGACAAGAGACCCAGTACTTC. It translates to CASSLGTSGRAGQETQYF.

This rearrangement joins TRBV7-3 to TRBJ2-3, with 10 bases aligning to TRBD2. The V and J ends lost 5 bases and 5 bases, in that order; junction bases with no gene match: 19. The germline V gene encodes CDR1 SGHTA and CDR2 FQGTGA. CDR3 length: 19 residues. For the CDR3, the DNA is TGTGCCAGCAGCCCCAAGGGGGGCCCACTAGCGGGACTGGTAGATACGCAGTATTTT. Its protein is CASSPKGGPLAGLVDTQYF.

The CDR3 sequence: CASSELEGNEQFF. The DNA for the CDR3 is TGTGCCAGCAGTGAGCTGGAGGGGAATGAGCAGTTCTTC. The chain joins TRBV2 to TRBJ2-1; weak D call: TRBD2 (6 bases). Trimming cost V 3 bases and J 7 bases, with 10 bases left between them. Germline CDR1 and CDR2: SNHLY and FYNNEI. The CDR3 length is 13 residues.

The chain combines TRBV5-6 with TRBJ1-2, with 8 bases fitting TRBD1. V lost 3 bases and J lost 5; bases outside the gene matches: 3. Germline CDR1 reads SGHDT; CDR2 reads YYEEEE. The CDR3 length is 13 residues. CDR3 amino acids: CASSSGGAYGYTF. In nucleotides, the CDR3 is TGTGCCAGCAGCTCAGGGGGCGCGTATGGCTACACCTTC.

A few counts support this clone. This chain uses TRBV18 with TRBJ1-1; D is perhaps TRBD1 (6 bases). V lost 3 bases and J 0 bases, leaving 14 bases between the germline ends. The CDR3 runs to 16 residues. Germline values: CDR1 KGHSH, CDR2 LQKENI. This CDR3 is CASSPPGATLNTEAFF. The CDR3, as DNA: TGTGCCAGCTCACCCCCAGGGGCCACATTGAACACTGAAGCTTTCTTT.

The chain joins TRBV2 to TRBJ1-5; TRBD1 is a possible D gene (5 bases). V was clipped by 4 bases and J by 2 bases, with 18 bases between them. The CDR3 spans 17 residues. Germline V CDR1 and CDR2: SNHLY, FYNNEI. CDR3 DNA: TGTGCCAGCAGTGGTTGGGGACTCAGCAGTGGCAATCAGCCCCAGCATTTT. Amino acids: CASSGWGLSSGNQPQHF.

The CDR3 protein is CASSYSTGLGQPQHF. The CDR3 nucleotides are TGTGCCAGCAGTTACTCGACAGGGTTAGGTCAGCCCCAGCATTTT. This sequence joins TRBV6-5 and TRBJ1-5; the match to TRBD1 covers 7 bases. This CDR3 has 15 residues. Germline V gene data show CDR1 as MNHEY and CDR2 as SVGAGI. After removal of 0 bases from V and 6 bases from J, the junction contained 5 bases not matched to a gene.

The rearrangement links TRBV28 to TRBJ1-2; D possibly corresponds to TRBD1 (5 bases). Germline CDR1 and CDR2: MDHEN and SYDVKM. Trimming pared 2 bases from V and 14 bases from J, leaving 15 bases between. The CDR3 loop spans 12 amino acids. The CDR3 sequence: CASSLQVQGQTF. The CDR3 DNA reads as TGTGCCAGCAGTTTACAGGTGCAGGGCCAAACCTTC.

This chain uses TRBV7-9 with TRBJ1-4; tentatively, D is TRBD1 (5 bases). The germline V gene encodes CDR1 SEHNR and CDR2 FQNEAQ (reference sequence). The CDR3 sequence is 15 residues long. The germline V and J ends were trimmed by 1 base and 5 bases, with 11 bases remaining between them. The CDR3 DNA reads TGTGCCAGCAGCTTAGGTAGCAGGGTGAATGAAAAACTGTTTTTT. Translating it yields CASSLGSRVNEKLFF.

The chain links TRBV7-6 to TRBJ2-6; 12 nucleotides agree with TRBD1. The J segment lost 2 bases and the V segment lost 2 bases, leaving 4 bases of the junction unmatched. CDR1 and CDR2 (germline): SGHVS, FNYEAQ. The CDR3 loop spans 18 amino acids. The CDR3 region has the DNA TGTGCCAGCAGCTTATCCGGGACAGGGGGCGCTGGGGCCAACGTCCTGACTTTC. Translating gives CASSLSGTGGAGANVLTF.

This chain joins TRBV28 and TRBJ1-4; D is possibly TRBD1 (5 bases). In germline, CDR1 is MDHEN, CDR2 SYDVKM. The V and J ends lost 7 bases and 0 bases respectively, with 12 bases between them. This CDR3 spans 15 amino acids. The DNA for the CDR3 is TGTGCCAGCACCTGGCAGGGCCCAACTAATGAAAAACTGTTTTTT. The encoded protein is CASTWQGPTNEKLFF. Full variable domain (outside the CDR3, taken from reference TRBV28 and TRBJ1-4): DVKVTQSSRYLVKRTGEKVFLECVQDMDHENMFWYRQDPGLGLRLIYFSYDVKMKEKGDIPEGYSVSREKKERFSLILESASTNQTSMYLCASTWQGPTNEKLFFGSGTQLSVL.

This chain joins TRBV2 and TRBJ1-6, with no clear D. Trimming left V 6 bases short and J 6 bases short, with 12 bases between. CDR1 and CDR2 (germline): SNHLY, FYNNEI. The CDR3 length is 14 residues. The CDR3 protein is CASSRRDSNSPLHF. The CDR3 DNA reads as TGTGCCAGCAGCCGCCGGGATTCTAATTCACCCCTCCACTTT.

V and J are TRBV5-6 and TRBJ1-4; 9 bases match TRBD1. V lost 2 bases to trimming and J lost 5 bases; unmatched junction nucleotides: 1. This CDR3 region has 14 residues. CDR1 and CDR2 (germline): SGHDT, YYEEEE. CDR3 in DNA: TGTGCCAGCAGCTTTACAGGGGGCAATGAAAAACTGTTTTTT. This encodes CASSFTGGNEKLFF.

The V and J genes are TRBV30 and TRBJ1-6; D is possibly TRBD1 (6 bases). V lost 2 bases and J 9 bases, leaving 20 bases between the germline ends. Germline values: CDR1 GTSNPN, CDR2 SVGIG (reference sequence). This CDR3 is built from 16 residues. The CDR3 DNA reads as TGTGCCTGGAGTCAAACAGGGAGGGATCTACGTTCACCCCTCCACTTT. Its protein product is CAWSQTGRDLRSPLHF.

This clone turned up a few times. The rearrangement uses TRBV2 and TRBJ2-3; 7 bases are a match to TRBD2. Germline CDR1 is SNHLY and CDR2 is FYNNEI. CDR3 size: 15 residues. After removal of 3 bases from V and 5 bases from J, the junction contained 8 bases not matched to a gene. CDR3 DNA: TGTGCCAGCAGTGAGGGGGGGGAGGGCATAGATACGCAGTATTTT. Encoded protein: CASSEGGEGIDTQYF.

The chain combines TRBV12-5 with TRBJ2-1, with 11 positions matching TRBD2. Germline V gene sequence: CDR1 LGHNT, CDR2 FRNRAP. This CDR3 comprises 17 residues. V shed 2 bases, J shed 4 bases, and the junction held 7 bases outside the gene matches. CDR3 coding DNA: TGTGCTAGTGGTTTGAGGCTAGCGGGGGGTCCGTACAATGAGCAGTTCTTC. This codes for CASGLRLAGGPYNEQFF.

CDR3 in amino acids: CASSPSGVGQPQHF. The CDR3 region has the DNA TGTGCCAGCTCACCATCAGGGGTGGGTCAGCCCCAGCATTTT. V gene TRBV18 combines with J gene TRBJ1-5; D possibly corresponds to TRBD1 (6 bases). Trimming removed 2 bases from V and 6 bases from J, with 11 bases in between. The CDR3 is 14 amino acids. Germline V gives CDR1 KGHSH, CDR2 LQKENI.